Presented here are 20 T cell receptor beta chains from one specimen sequenced in a study of cytomegalovirus exposure and HLA in healthy donors (dated by TCRdb to between 2016 and 2019). Library creation used the immunoSEQ multiplex PCR assay. For the multiplex PCR, a mixture combining 60 forward primers for TCR Vbeta segments and 13 reverse primers for TCR Jbeta segments was used. TCRdb took over this immuneACCESS table, retaining in-frame rearrangements with V and J assigned. Such tables are incomplete; in checked studies, under half of the missing clones stem from an unresolved V gene, and the remainder is unexplained. This sample has about 110,000 clones in its table, and 65% to 85% of those were observed once. The ten largest clones add up to around 2.7% of the sample. Sequencing was done on a sample of PBMCs. These receptors were collected from a male donor in good health and CMV-seropositive.

This clone was found a few times. V gene TRBV15 combines with J gene TRBJ2-7, with 7 bases fitting TRBD1. This CDR3 spans 14 amino acids. V was pared by 3 bases and J by 4 bases, with 6 bases of the junction left unmatched. CDR1 LNHNV and CDR2 YYDKDF come from the germline V gene (reference sequence). As DNA, the CDR3 is TGTGCCACCAGCAGTTGGACAGGACTTTACGAGCAGTACTTC. Its protein is CATSSWTGLYEQYF.

In its sample, this clone was seen a few times. The chain links TRBV9 to TRBJ1-1; D not resolved. Trimming pared 4 bases from V and 4 bases from J, leaving 14 bases between. Per the germline V gene, CDR1 is SGDLS and CDR2 is YYNGEE. This CDR3 comprises 14 residues. CDR3 in DNA: TGTGCCAGCAGCCCGAGACCGGAGGCCACTGAAGCTTTCTTT. Its protein is CASSPRPEATEAFF.

The J gene is TRBJ2-7, the V gene TRBV5-1; D perhaps matches TRBD2 (5 bases). The CDR3 is 14 residues long. Germline assignment: CDR1 SGHRS and CDR2 YFSETQ. The germline V and J ends were trimmed by 6 bases and 3 bases, with 16 bases remaining between them. CDR3 in DNA: TGCGCCAGCACCCCCTCCGGGGAGATCTACGAGCAGTACTTC. This sequence encodes CASTPSGEIYEQYF.

The chain uses TRBV27 and TRBJ1-3; 8 nucleotides align to TRBD1. The V gene end was trimmed by 5 bases and the J gene end by 0 bases; junction bases not matched to a gene: 18. Germline lookup yields CDR1 MNHEY and CDR2 SMNVEV (reference sequence). CDR3 length equals 20 residues. The CDR3 DNA sequence: TGTGCCAGCAGTCCGCTCCCCGGGACAGGTTATCCCATCTCTGGAAACACCATATATTTT. It translates to CASSPLPGTGYPISGNTIYF.

This clone turned up a few times. The V gene is TRBV7-9, the J gene TRBJ2-1, with 7 bases matching TRBD2. Germline V gene lookup returns CDR1 SEHNR and CDR2 FQNEAQ (reference sequence). The length of the CDR3 is 14 residues. The ends lost 5 bases at V and 7 bases at J; junction bases unmatched: 8. The CDR3 nucleotides are TGTGCCAGCAGCCCCGAGACTAGCCGGAATGAGCAGTTCTTC. Amino acid sequence: CASSPETSRNEQFF.

The chain joins TRBV7-9 to TRBJ2-7, with 12 bases fitting TRBD2. The CDR3 is 17 amino acids. The ends lost 4 bases at V and 2 bases at J; junction bases unmatched: 9. Germline CDR1 and CDR2: SEHNR and FQNEAQ (reference sequence). The CDR3 reads CASSSGLAGSNTYEQYF. The CDR3 region has the DNA TGTGCCAGCAGCTCAGGACTAGCGGGATCAAACACCTACGAGCAGTACTTC.

The chain uses TRBV15 and TRBJ1-5; no reliable D call. The CDR3 loop spans 13 amino acids. The V gene lost 5 bases and the J gene lost 0 bases, with 5 bases spanning the gap. Germline CDR1 and CDR2: LNHNV and YYDKDF (reference sequence). The CDR3 here is CATSRNSNQPQHF. The CDR3 bases are TGTGCCACCAGCCGTAATAGCAATCAGCCCCAGCATTTT.

The chain has TRBV9 and TRBJ2-1; TRBD1 matches 7 bases. Unmatched junction bases numbered 4, after V lost 3 bases and J lost 1 base. The CDR3 runs 15 residues. Germline lookup yields CDR1 SGDLS and CDR2 YYNGEE. The DNA for the CDR3 is TGTGCCAGCAGCGGACAGGGCAATTCCTACAATGAGCAGTTCTTC. As protein: CASSGQGNSYNEQFF.

The genes are TRBV19 and TRBJ1-1, with D tentatively TRBD1 (5 bases). V lost 3 bases and J lost 1, with 12 bases in between. The CDR3 has 15 residues. Looked up from germline, CDR1 is LNHDA and CDR2 is SQIVND (reference sequence). The CDR3 protein is CASSIAGHTNTEAFF. CDR3 nucleotides: TGTGCCAGTAGTATTGCCGGACATACGAACACTGAAGCTTTCTTT.

The V call is TRBV6-1, the J call TRBJ1-2, with 10 bases identical to TRBD1. Trimming removed 2 bases from V and 0 bases from J; junction bases left unmatched: 6. The CDR3 consists of 17 residues. In germline, CDR1 is MNHNS, CDR2 SASEGT. CDR3 nucleotides: TGTGCCAGCAGTGAACGATTCGGACAGGGGGCTAACTATGGCTACACCTTC. Amino acid sequence: CASSERFGQGANYGYTF.

The chain couples TRBV30 to TRBJ1-2; D may be TRBD1 (6 bases). The V gene's germline CDR1 is GTSNPN and CDR2 SVGIG (reference sequence). V lost 3 bases and J lost 4, with 12 bases in between. This CDR3 has 13 amino acids. The CDR3 DNA sequence: TGTGCCTGGAGAAGCGGGGGCGGCTATGGCTACACCTTC. It encodes CAWRSGGGYGYTF.

The chain is built from TRBV28 and TRBJ1-5, with D maybe TRBD1 (5 bases). Germline CDR1 MDHEN, CDR2 SYDVKM. V shed 1 base and J shed 3 bases, with 10 bases lying between them. The CDR3 has 15 amino acids. The CDR3 here is CASSLSGRANQPQHF. CDR3 DNA sequence: TGTGCCAGCAGTTTATCCGGCAGGGCCAATCAGCCCCAGCATTTT.

The chain recombines TRBV28 with TRBJ2-7; 11 bases match TRBD2. The CDR3 runs 17 residues. With 6 bases clipped from V and 0 bases from J, the junction kept 10 bases outside the gene matches. In germline, CDR1 is MDHEN, CDR2 SYDVKM. CDR3 DNA: TGTGCCAGCAGAAGGACTAGCGGGTGGGGAAGCTCCTACGAGCAGTACTTC. Its protein product is CASRRTSGWGSSYEQYF.

The chain carries TRBV27 and TRBJ1-1; D is perhaps TRBD1 (6 bases). Looked up from germline, CDR1 is MNHEY and CDR2 is SMNVEV (reference sequence). The ends were cut back, 6 bases at V and 0 bases at J, with 11 bases in the middle. The CDR3 has 14 amino acids. The CDR3 DNA reads as TGTGCCAGCAGCTCAGGGGTAATGAACACTGAAGCTTTCTTT. The encoded protein is CASSSGVMNTEAFF.

The chain uses TRBV9 and TRBJ2-5; 8 nucleotides line up with TRBD1. CDR1 and CDR2 (germline): SGDLS, YYNGEE. This CDR3 has 15 residues. Trimming took 7 bases from V and 2 from J; bases not matched to a gene: 10. The CDR3 here is CASSPPGTGQETQYF. Written as DNA, the CDR3 is TGTGCCAGCTCGCCGCCCGGGACAGGACAAGAGACCCAGTACTTC.

The rearrangement links TRBV5-1 to TRBJ2-1, with 10 bases fitting TRBD2. The CDR3 spans 16 residues. V was pared by 4 bases and J by 0 bases, with 4 bases of the junction left unmatched. Germline V gene lookup returns CDR1 SGHRS and CDR2 YFSETQ. The CDR3 here is CASSALAGSSYNEQFF. CDR3 sequence (DNA): TGCGCCAGCAGCGCACTAGCGGGGAGCTCCTACAATGAGCAGTTCTTC.

V usage is TRBV28 and J usage is TRBJ1-2, with 9 nucleotides matching TRBD1. The germline gives CDR1 MDHEN, CDR2 SYDVKM. V lost 1 base to trimming and J lost 4 bases; unmatched junction nucleotides: 7. This CDR3 has 16 residues. The CDR3 loop is CASSLFPGQGAYGYTF. For the CDR3, the DNA is TGTGCCAGCAGTTTATTCCCGGGACAGGGTGCCTATGGCTACACCTTC.

This chain connects TRBV5-4 to TRBJ1-4; D is unclear. CDR1 is SGHNT, CDR2 YYREEE, per germline (reference sequence). V was pared by 5 bases and J by 8 bases, with 13 bases between. This CDR3 comprises 13 residues. In DNA, the CDR3 is TGTGCCAGCAGACAAGGGAGAGAGGAAAAACTGTTTTTT. It translates to CASRQGREEKLFF.

The V call is TRBV5-1, the J call TRBJ2-3; a possible D gene is TRBD1 (6 bases). Trimming shortened V by 7 bases and J by 3 bases, and 21 bases separated the two germline ends. CDR1 is SGHRS, CDR2 YFSETQ, per germline. This CDR3 contains 16 residues. CDR3 sequence reads: CASRARGGQGTDTQYF. The CDR3, as DNA: TGCGCCAGCCGTGCCAGGGGCGGACAAGGGACAGATACGCAGTATTTT. The whole variable domain, remainder taken from reference TRBV5-1 and TRBJ2-3, is KAGVTQTPRYLIKTRGQQVTLSCSPISGHRSVSWYQQTPGQGLQFLFEYFSETQRNKGNFPGRFSGRQFSNSRSEMNVSTLELGDSALYLCASRARGGQGTDTQYFGPGTRLTVL.

Worth noting for this clone: The sample has other DNA sequences that encode this CDR3 too. V gene TRBV25-1 combines with J gene TRBJ2-2; D might be TRBD1 (6 bases). Germline V gene lookup returns CDR1 MGHDK and CDR2 SYGVNS. The CDR3 has 15 residues. V lost 9 bases and J lost 4, with 18 bases in between. In DNA, the CDR3 is TGTGCCAGTACGCAGACAGGAGTGCGCACCGGGGAGCTGTTTTTT. It translates to CASTQTGVRTGELFF.